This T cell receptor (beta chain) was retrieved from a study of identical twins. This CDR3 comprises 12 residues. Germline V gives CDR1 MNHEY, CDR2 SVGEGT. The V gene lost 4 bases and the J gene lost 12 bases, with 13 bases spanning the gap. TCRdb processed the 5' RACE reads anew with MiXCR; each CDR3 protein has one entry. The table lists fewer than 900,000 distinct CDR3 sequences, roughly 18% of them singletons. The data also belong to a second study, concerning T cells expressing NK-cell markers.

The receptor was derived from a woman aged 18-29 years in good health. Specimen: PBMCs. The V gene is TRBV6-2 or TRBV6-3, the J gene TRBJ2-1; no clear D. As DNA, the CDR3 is TGTGCCAGCAGTTCCTGGGGAAAAGGGCAGTTCTTC. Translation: CASSSWGKGQFF.